Included here is one T cell receptor (beta chain) sequence, with context. The data are from a study of T cells after yellow fever vaccination. The germline CDR1 and CDR2 sequences are MGHRA and YSYEKL. The CDR3 spans 16 residues. V was shortened by 4 bases and J by 0 bases, with 13 bases between the two germline ends. From the 5' RACE reads, TCRdb called clonotypes with MiXCR, one entry per CDR3 protein. The table has fewer than 100,000 distinct CDR3 sequences, about 8.4% seen once. The material sequenced was CD8+ T cells not binding an NS4B(214-222) dextramer, sorted from PBMCs, taken more than 13 days after the first yellow fever vaccination. The sequence was collected from a man aged 18 to 35 who received the YFV17D yellow fever vaccine. The chain recombines TRBV4-1 with TRBJ2-1; weak D call: TRBD2 (7 bases). The CDR3 reads CASSPRGASSYNEQFF. The CDR3 DNA follows: TGCGCCAGCAGCCCACGGGGGGCAAGCTCCTACAATGAGCAGTTCTTC.